These 30 T cell receptor beta chains were all obtained from the same sample, sequenced in a study of T-cell memory formation after mild COVID-19. In TCRdb, the 5' RACE reads were re-called with MiXCR into one record per CDR3 protein. The sample has a few hundred thousand distinct CDR3 sequences; roughly 25% are singletons. The specimen was PBMCs or a T cell subset sorted from them (not recorded which). The receptors were gathered from an adult woman who had mild COVID-19 (a few samples of this study predate the infection). Cell type and time point are not known.

This clonotype was seen a few times. CDR3 residues: CASSHGTYYEQYF. As DNA, the CDR3 is TGCGCCAGCAGCCACGGGACCTACTACGAGCAGTACTTC. The chain has TRBV5-1 and TRBJ2-7; possibly TRBD1 or TRBD2 for D (5 bases each). The CDR3 has 13 amino acids. CDR1 and CDR2 from the germline V gene are SGHRS and YFSETQ. Trimming stripped 4 bases from V and 3 bases from J, with 11 bases between.

The CDR3 sequence: CASSFRPGWSGDTQYF. Written as DNA, the CDR3 is TGCGCCAGCAGTTTCCGACCCGGCTGGTCGGGAGATACGCAGTATTTT. The chain joins TRBV23-1 to TRBJ2-3; no definite D call. TRBV23-1 is given ORF status, its function remaining uncertain. This CDR3 spans 16 amino acids. V was trimmed by 5 bases and J by 5 bases, leaving 20 bases between them.

This clonotype was seen many times. The chain carries TRBV7-9 and TRBJ2-1, with TRBD1 identical over 7 bases. The CDR3 length is 15 residues. Germline CDR1 SEHNR, CDR2 FQNEAQ (reference sequence). After removal of 5 bases from V and 9 bases from J, the junction contained 13 bases not matched to a gene. CDR3 residues: CASSEGSTRQGEQFF. CDR3 in DNA: TGTGCCAGCAGCGAGGGTAGCACACGACAGGGTGAGCAGTTCTTC. Looking up the rest from reference TRBV7-9 and TRBJ2-1 gives the full variable domain: DTGVSQNPRHKITKRGQNVTFRCDPISEHNRLYWYRQTLGQGPEFLTYFQNEAQLEKSRLLSDRFSAERPKGSFSTLEIQRTEQGDSAMYLCASSEGSTRQGEQFFGPGTRLTVL.

This clonotype was recorded a few times. The V and J genes are TRBV3-1 and TRBJ2-3, with D uncertain. The germline V gene has CDR1 LGHDT and CDR2 YNNKEL (reference sequence). Trimming cost V 1 base and J 5 bases, with 7 bases left between them. The CDR3 totals 13 residues. The CDR3 coding sequence is TGTGCCAGCAGCCAAGGCGTTTTAGATACGCAGTATTTT. Protein product: CASSQGVLDTQYF.

For the CDR3, the DNA is TGTGCCAGCAGTTCCTGGGAGGTGCAGTTCTTC. As protein: CASSSWEVQFF. The rearrangement joins TRBV2 to TRBJ2-1; D may be TRBD2 (6 bases). The CDR3 length is 11 residues. The V gene lost 5 bases and the J gene lost 12 bases, with 11 bases spanning the gap. Germline V gene lookup returns CDR1 SNHLY and CDR2 FYNNEI.

V and J are TRBV6-5 and TRBJ2-2; possible D gene TRBD2, 6 bases. Germline CDR1 MNHEY, CDR2 SVGAGI. This CDR3 is 15 amino acids long. V lost 3 bases to trimming and J lost 4 bases, with 12 bases between them. CDR3 bases: TGTGCCAGCAGTTATTTCGGGACTCTCACCGGGGAGCTGTTTTTT. Its protein product is CASSYFGTLTGELFF.

V usage is TRBV6-6 and J usage is TRBJ2-5; 8 bases are a match to TRBD1. V lost 4 bases to trimming and J lost 1 base; unmatched junction nucleotides: 5. Germline V lookup: CDR1 MNHNY, CDR2 SVGAGI (reference sequence). This CDR3 has 15 residues. The DNA for the CDR3 is TGTGCCAGCAGTTCCTTGACAGGGGCCCAAGAGACCCAGTACTTC. Translation: CASSSLTGAQETQYF.

This clonotype showed up just a few times. The chain employs TRBV15 and TRBJ2-7; possibly TRBD1 for D (5 bases). The CDR3 is 15 residues long. With 2 bases removed from V and 3 bases from J, the gap between germline ends came to 14 bases. Germline CDR1 LNHNV, CDR2 YYDKDF (reference sequence). The CDR3 protein is CATSRWSGHSYEQYF. The CDR3 DNA is TGTGCCACCAGCAGATGGTCCGGACACAGCTACGAGCAGTACTTC.

This clonotype came up a few times. This chain connects TRBV5-5 to TRBJ2-1, with D possibly matching TRBD2 (5 bases). CDR3 length: 13 amino acids. Germline CDR1 reads SGHKS; CDR2 reads YYEKEE (reference sequence). The V end was cut by 4 bases, the J end by 3 bases, with 8 bases between. CDR3 amino acids: CASSTDYYNEQFF. Here the CDR3 DNA reads TGTGCCAGCAGCACCGACTACTACAATGAGCAGTTCTTC.

In its sample, this clonotype was seen many times. This chain joins TRBV10-3 and TRBJ2-7; no definite D call. Trimming took off 0 bases at V and 4 bases at J, with 7 bases between the two ends. The CDR3 has 13 amino acids. Germline loops: CDR1 ENHRY, CDR2 SYGVKD. CDR3 protein: CAISESMGYEQYF. The CDR3 nucleotides are TGTGCCATCAGTGAGTCAATGGGTTACGAGCAGTACTTC.

Only a few counts were recorded for this clonotype. The V call is TRBV20-1, the J call TRBJ2-7, with 7 bases that match TRBD2. The germline gives CDR1 DFQATT, CDR2 SNEGSKA (reference sequence). V lost 5 bases and J lost 2; bases outside the gene matches: 3. CDR3 length: 12 amino acids. The CDR3 loop is CSAQGLAYEQYF. The CDR3 coding sequence is TGCAGTGCTCAAGGACTAGCCTACGAGCAGTACTTC.

At least ten counts were recorded for this clonotype. The chain has TRBV12-3 or TRBV12-4 and TRBJ2-3; no firm D call. Trimming cost V 3 bases and J 14 bases, with 12 bases left between them. CDR3 length equals 11 residues. CDR3 amino acids: CASSFPPKMYF. DNA of the CDR3: TGTGCCAGCAGTTTCCCCCCTAAGATGTATTTT.

V is TRBV5-5 and J is TRBJ1-2, with 10 bases fitting TRBD1. Trimming cost V 1 base and J 3 bases; bases outside gene matches: 6. CDR3 size: 16 residues. Per the germline V gene, CDR1 is SGHKS and CDR2 is YYEKEE (reference sequence). The CDR3 DNA sequence: TGTGCCAGCAGCTTGCTTATGGGGACAGGGGACTATGGCTACACCTTC. Translating it yields CASSLLMGTGDYGYTF. Based on the CDR3 plus reference TRBV5-5 and TRBJ1-2, the full variable domain is DAGVTQSPTHLIKTRGQQVTLRCSPISGHKSVSWYQQVLGQGPQFIFQYYEKEERGRGNFPDRFSARQFPNYSSELNVNALLLGDSALYLCASSLLMGTGDYGYTFGSGTRLTVV.

This clonotype showed up just a few times. The CDR3 loop is CASSLGTEPNYGYTF. CDR3 sequence (DNA): TGTGCCAGCAGCCTCGGGACGGAACCTAACTATGGCTACACCTTC. V usage is TRBV27 and J usage is TRBJ1-2; D is possibly TRBD1 (5 bases). The CDR3 extends over 15 amino acids. The germline V gene encodes CDR1 MNHEY and CDR2 SMNVEV (reference sequence). The V end was cut by 6 bases, the J end by 0 bases, with 14 bases between.

The CDR3 coding sequence is TGTGCCAGCGGAAGGACAGGGTGGTTGAATCAGCCCCAGCATTTT. This sequence encodes CASGRTGWLNQPQHF. This chain uses TRBV27 with TRBJ1-5, with TRBD1 matching 8 bases. Germline CDR1 and CDR2: MNHEY and SMNVEV (reference sequence). J was trimmed by 4 bases and V by 8 bases; bases with no gene match: 10. The CDR3 length is 15 residues.

This clonotype was recorded a few times. This chain joins TRBV5-1 and TRBJ1-5, with a tentative D call TRBD1 (5 bases). Germline CDR1 and CDR2: SGHRS and YFSETQ. The CDR3 extends over 15 amino acids. V was clipped by 0 bases and J by 4 bases, with 11 bases between them. The CDR3 loop is CASSLAPGENQPQHF. The DNA of the CDR3 is TGCGCCAGCAGCTTGGCCCCGGGGGAGAATCAGCCCCAGCATTTT.

The chain combines TRBV5-1 with TRBJ2-5; D might be TRBD2 (5 bases). The V end lost 1 base, the J end lost 2 bases, and 6 bases lay between the germline ends. The CDR3 covers 13 residues. CDR1 and CDR2 (germline): SGHRS, YFSETQ. The CDR3 nucleotides are TGCGCCAGCAGCTTGTGGGAGCAAGAGACCCAGTACTTC. Translation: CASSLWEQETQYF.

The chain combines TRBV2 with TRBJ2-2; 9 bases align to TRBD2. Germline assignment: CDR1 SNHLY and CDR2 FYNNEI. The V gene end was trimmed by 2 bases and the J gene end by 6 bases; junction bases not matched to a gene: 4. CDR3 length equals 15 residues. CDR3: CASSELLAGSGELFF. The CDR3 bases are TGTGCCAGCAGTGAACTCCTAGCGGGGTCCGGGGAGCTGTTTTTT.

This chain connects TRBV5-1 to TRBJ1-1; D is uncertain. V was trimmed by 1 base and J by 3 bases, leaving 10 bases between them. Germline V gives CDR1 SGHRS, CDR2 YFSETQ. CDR3 size: 14 residues. The CDR3 coding sequence is TGCGCCAGCAGCTTGAACCCCTTAGACACTGAAGCTTTCTTT. The encoded protein is CASSLNPLDTEAFF. Together with reference TRBV5-1 and TRBJ1-1, the CDR3 gives the full variable domain: KAGVTQTPRYLIKTRGQQVTLSCSPISGHRSVSWYQQTPGQGLQFLFEYFSETQRNKGNFPGRFSGRQFSNSRSEMNVSTLELGDSALYLCASSLNPLDTEAFFGQGTRLTVV.

The chain has TRBV5-1 and TRBJ2-7; TRBD2 is a possible D gene (6 bases). Germline assignment: CDR1 SGHRS and CDR2 YFSETQ. The CDR3 sequence is 12 residues long. V dropped 8 bases and J dropped 0 bases, with 9 bases sitting between them. CDR3 nucleotides: TGCGCCAGTAGGGAGGCCTCCTACGAGCAGTACTTC. This gives the protein CASREASYEQYF.

This clonotype was seen a few times. CDR3 sequence reads: CASSDRRQVYEQYF. The CDR3 nucleotides read TGTGCCAGCAGCGATCGTCGACAGGTTTACGAGCAGTACTTC. This chain connects TRBV7-9 to TRBJ2-7; D perhaps matches TRBD1 (6 bases). CDR3 length: 14 amino acids. Trimming took off 5 bases at V and 4 bases at J, with 15 bases between the two ends. Looked up from germline, CDR1 is SEHNR and CDR2 is FQNEAQ (reference sequence).

This clonotype was seen only a few times. CDR3 region: CASSLAGGPGGYTF. The DNA of the CDR3 is TGCGCCAGCAGCTTGGCCGGTGGTCCTGGGGGCTACACCTTC. This chain connects TRBV5-1 to TRBJ1-2, with D hard to call. The CDR3 spans 14 residues. V shed 0 bases and J shed 8 bases, with 14 bases lying between them. Per the germline V gene, CDR1 is SGHRS and CDR2 is YFSETQ.

This clonotype was counted at least ten times. This chain joins TRBV12-3 or TRBV12-4 and TRBJ2-5, with 7 bases lining up with TRBD1. V shed 8 bases and J 3 bases; nucleotides not matched to a gene: 6. The CDR3 contains 13 residues. In DNA, the CDR3 is TGTGCCAGCCTAGGGACAGCCAAAGAGACCCAGTACTTC. This translates into CASLGTAKETQYF.

The chain has TRBV14 and TRBJ2-4; a weak D match, TRBD2 (7 bases). This CDR3 region has 16 residues. CDR1 is SGHDN, CDR2 FVKESK, per germline. V lost 4 bases, J lost 1 base, and 14 bases lay in between. The CDR3 nucleotides are TGTGCCAGCAGCCTCCTGGGGGGGGCCGCCAAAAACATTCAGTACTTC. This codes for CASSLLGGAAKNIQYF.

CDR3 in DNA: TGTGCCAGTTTACGGGACGAAAACACCGGGGAGCTGTTTTTT. Translating gives CASLRDENTGELFF. The J gene is TRBJ2-2, the V gene TRBV2; TRBD1 or TRBD2 may be the D gene (5 bases each). The CDR3 spans 14 residues. Germline V CDR1 and CDR2: SNHLY, FYNNEI. V lost 9 bases and J 2 bases, leaving 13 bases between the germline ends.

J is TRBJ2-7 and V is TRBV15; TRBD2 matches at 15 bases. This CDR3 is 15 amino acids long. Germline assignment: CDR1 LNHNV and CDR2 YYDKDF (reference sequence). V lost 2 bases and J lost 6; bases outside the gene matches: 2. CDR3 nucleotide sequence: TGTGCCACCAGCAGATCGGGACTAGCGGGAGGCGAGCAGTACTTC. Protein sequence: CATSRSGLAGGEQYF. Full variable domain (missing parts from reference TRBV15 and TRBJ2-7): DAMVIQNPRYQVTQFGKPVTLSCSQTLNHNVMYWYQQKSSQAPKLLFHYYDKDFNNEADTPDNFQSRRPNTSFCFLDIRSPGLGDTAMYLCATSRSGLAGGEQYFGPGTRLTVT.

The chain joins TRBV6-4 to TRBJ1-2; D gene ambiguous. The germline V gene encodes CDR1 MRHNA and CDR2 SNTAGT. Trimming left V 3 bases short and J 5 bases short, with 13 bases between. The CDR3 contains 14 residues. CDR3 in DNA: TGTGCCAGCAGTGAAGGGCAGGAAGGATATGGCTACACCTTC. It yields the protein CASSEGQEGYGYTF.

This sequence joins TRBV20-1 and TRBJ1-2, with 7 bases aligning to TRBD1. Germline trimming cut 5 bases from V and 6 bases from J; bases unmatched to any gene: 9. The germline CDR1 and CDR2 sequences are DFQATT and SNEGSKA (reference sequence). CDR3 length: 13 amino acids. The CDR3 reads CSARDSFINGYTF. CDR3 nucleotides: TGCAGTGCTCGGGACAGCTTTATCAATGGCTACACCTTC.

Ten or more counts support this clonotype. The V gene is TRBV7-9, the J gene TRBJ2-7; tentative D call: TRBD1 (6 bases). V was clipped by 3 bases and J by 1 base, with 22 bases between them. CDR3 length: 18 residues. The germline V gene encodes CDR1 SEHNR and CDR2 FQNEAQ (reference sequence). DNA of the CDR3: TGTGCCAGCAGCTTCGAGGAGTCGTGGGCAGGGGCGTCCTACGAGCAGTACTTC. The encoded protein is CASSFEESWAGASYEQYF.

The chain uses TRBV2 and TRBJ2-1; D unclear. The CDR3 extends over 11 amino acids. Germline CDR1 SNHLY, CDR2 FYNNEI. V was cut by 6 bases and J by 5 bases, with 5 bases left in between. CDR3 coding DNA: TGTGCCAGCAGAGACGACAATGAGCAGTTCTTC. This codes for CASRDDNEQFF.